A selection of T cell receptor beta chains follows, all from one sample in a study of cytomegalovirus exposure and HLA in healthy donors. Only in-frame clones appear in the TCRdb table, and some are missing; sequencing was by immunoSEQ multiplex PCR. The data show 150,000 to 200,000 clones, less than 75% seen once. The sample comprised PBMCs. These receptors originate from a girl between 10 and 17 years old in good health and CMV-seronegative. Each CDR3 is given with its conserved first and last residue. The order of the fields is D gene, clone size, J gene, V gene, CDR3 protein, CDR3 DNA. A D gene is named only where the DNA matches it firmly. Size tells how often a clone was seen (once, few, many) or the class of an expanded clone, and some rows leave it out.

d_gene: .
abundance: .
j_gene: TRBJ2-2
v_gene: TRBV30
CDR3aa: CAWSVLEELFF
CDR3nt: TGTGCCTGGAGTGTACTTGAGGAGCTGTTTTTT

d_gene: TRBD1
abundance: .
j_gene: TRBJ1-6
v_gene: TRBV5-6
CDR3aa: CASSLMSGTGESPLHF
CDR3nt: TGTGCCAGCAGCTTGATGTCCGGGACAGGGGAATCACCCCTCCACTTT

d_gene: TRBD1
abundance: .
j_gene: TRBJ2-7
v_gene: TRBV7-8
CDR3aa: CALGRGLSEQYF
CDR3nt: TGTGCCCTTGGCAGGGGGCTGTCCGAGCAGTACTTC

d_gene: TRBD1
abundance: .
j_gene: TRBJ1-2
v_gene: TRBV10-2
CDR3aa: CASSDGQVSDTF
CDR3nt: TGCGCCAGCAGTGACGGACAGGTCTCAGACACCTTC

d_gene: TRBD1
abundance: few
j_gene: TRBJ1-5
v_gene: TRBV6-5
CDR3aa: CASSYSDREGPQHF
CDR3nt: TGTGCCAGCAGTTATTCGGACAGGGAAGGGCCCCAGCATTTT

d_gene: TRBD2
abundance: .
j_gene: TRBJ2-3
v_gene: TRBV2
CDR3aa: CASSVGSGGPYTQYF
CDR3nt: TGTGCCAGCAGTGTAGGCAGCGGGGGTCCGTATACGCAGTATTTT

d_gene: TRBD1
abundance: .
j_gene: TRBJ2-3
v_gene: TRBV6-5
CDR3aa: CASRPRQGGTDTQYF
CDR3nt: TGTGCCAGCAGACCCCGACAGGGCGGCACAGATACGCAGTATTTT

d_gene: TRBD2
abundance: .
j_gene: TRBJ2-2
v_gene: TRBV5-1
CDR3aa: CASSSGLAGLSSSELFF
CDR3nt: TGCGCCAGCAGCTCGGGACTAGCGGGGCTCTCCTCTTCGGAGCTGTTTTTT

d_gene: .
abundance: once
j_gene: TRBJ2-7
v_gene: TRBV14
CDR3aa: CASSQVQDSSYEQYF
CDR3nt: TGTGCCAGCAGCCAAGTCCAAGACAGCTCCTACGAGCAGTACTTC

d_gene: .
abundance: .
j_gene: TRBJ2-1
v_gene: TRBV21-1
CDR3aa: CASSLKEQGEGNEQFF
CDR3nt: TGTGCCAGCAGCCTAAAAGAACAGGGGGAGGGCAATGAGCAGTTCTTC

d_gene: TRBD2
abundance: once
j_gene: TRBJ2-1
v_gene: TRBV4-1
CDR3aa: CASSSSTSLNEQFF
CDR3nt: TGCGCCAGCAGCTCTTCGACTAGCCTCAATGAGCAGTTCTTC

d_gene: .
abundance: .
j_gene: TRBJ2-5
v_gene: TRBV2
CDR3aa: CASRAVQETQYF
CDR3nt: TGTGCCAGCAGGGCGGTTCAAGAGACCCAGTACTTC

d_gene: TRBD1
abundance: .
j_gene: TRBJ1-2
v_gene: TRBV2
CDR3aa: CASSLQGARDGYTF
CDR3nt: TGTGCCAGCAGTTTACAGGGGGCGAGGGATGGCTACACCTTC

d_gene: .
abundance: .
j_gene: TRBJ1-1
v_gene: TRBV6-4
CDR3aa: CASPQSGQIRLCTEAFF
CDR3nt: TGTGCCAGCCCCCAATCCGGACAGATCCGGCTTTGCACTGAAGCTTTCTTT

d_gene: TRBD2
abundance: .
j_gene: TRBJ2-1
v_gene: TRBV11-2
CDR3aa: CASSLGGGSYNEQFF
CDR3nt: TGTGCCAGCAGCTTAGGCGGGGGATCCTACAATGAGCAGTTCTTC

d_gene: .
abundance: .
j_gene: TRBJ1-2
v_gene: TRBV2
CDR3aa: CASSDGHNYGYTF
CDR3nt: TGTGCCAGCAGTGATGGCCACAACTATGGCTACACCTTC

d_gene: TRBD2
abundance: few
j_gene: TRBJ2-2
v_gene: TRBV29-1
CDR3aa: CSAKEGLAGDHGELFF
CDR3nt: TGCAGCGCCAAGGAGGGACTAGCGGGGGATCACGGGGAGCTGTTTTTT

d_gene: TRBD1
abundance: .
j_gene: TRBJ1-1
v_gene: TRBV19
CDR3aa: CASSTWDRAEDTEAFF
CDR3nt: TGTGCCAGTAGTACCTGGGACAGGGCCGAGGACACTGAAGCTTTCTTT

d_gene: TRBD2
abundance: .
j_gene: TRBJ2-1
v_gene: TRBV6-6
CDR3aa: CASSKGLAGGNEQFF
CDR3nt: TGTGCCAGCAGTAAGGGACTAGCGGGGGGCAATGAGCAGTTCTTC

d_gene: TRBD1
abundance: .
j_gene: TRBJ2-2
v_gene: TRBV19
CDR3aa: CASKGQGASIDTGELFF
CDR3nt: TGTGCCAGTAAGGGACAGGGGGCAAGTATCGACACCGGGGAGCTGTTTTTT

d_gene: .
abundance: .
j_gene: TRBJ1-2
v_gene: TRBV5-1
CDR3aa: CASSLDRGAGYGYTF
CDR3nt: TGCGCCAGCAGCTTGGACCGGGGGGCGGGCTATGGCTACACCTTC

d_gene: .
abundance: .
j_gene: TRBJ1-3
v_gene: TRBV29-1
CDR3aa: CSVEDPGPGNTIYF
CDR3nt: TGCAGCGTTGAAGATCCAGGGCCTGGAAACACCATATATTTT

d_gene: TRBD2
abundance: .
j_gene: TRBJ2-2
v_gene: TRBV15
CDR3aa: CATSREVAGGPGELFF
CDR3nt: TGTGCCACCAGCAGAGAGGTTGCGGGGGGCCCCGGGGAGCTGTTTTTT

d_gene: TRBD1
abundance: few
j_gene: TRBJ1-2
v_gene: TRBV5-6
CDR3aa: CASSFQQGALRNYGYTF
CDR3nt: TGTGCCAGCAGCTTTCAACAGGGGGCGCTGAGAAACTATGGCTACACCTTC

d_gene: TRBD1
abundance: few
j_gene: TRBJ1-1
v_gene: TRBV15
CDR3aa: CATSRDNRGTEAFF
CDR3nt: TGTGCCACCAGCAGAGATAACAGGGGCACTGAAGCTTTCTTT

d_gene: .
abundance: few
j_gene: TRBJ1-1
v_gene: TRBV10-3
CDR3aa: CAISESRDTEAFF
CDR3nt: TGTGCCATCAGTGAGTCGAGGGACACTGAAGCTTTCTTT

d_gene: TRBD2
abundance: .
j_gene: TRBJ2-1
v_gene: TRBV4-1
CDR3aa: CASSQGQAGGRDEQFF
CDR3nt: TGCGCCAGCAGCCAAGGGCAGGCGGGGGGAAGGGATGAGCAGTTCTTC

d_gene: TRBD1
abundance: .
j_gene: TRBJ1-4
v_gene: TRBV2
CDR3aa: CASSNYLWDSRTNEKLFF
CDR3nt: TGTGCCAGCAGTAATTACTTGTGGGACAGCCGAACTAATGAAAAACTGTTTTTT

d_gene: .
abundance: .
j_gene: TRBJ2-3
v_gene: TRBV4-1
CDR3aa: CASSQHTGGTTDTQYF
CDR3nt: TGCGCCAGCAGCCAACATACGGGGGGCACCACAGATACGCAGTATTTT

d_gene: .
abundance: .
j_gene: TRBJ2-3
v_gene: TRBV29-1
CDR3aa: CSVGTAGANTDTQYF
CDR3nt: TGCAGCGTTGGGACGGCAGGGGCTAACACAGATACGCAGTATTTT

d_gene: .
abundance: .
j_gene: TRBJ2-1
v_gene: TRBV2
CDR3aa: CASSSSGGAYNEQFF
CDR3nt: TGTGCCAGCAGTTCCTCGGGGGGCGCCTACAATGAGCAGTTCTTC

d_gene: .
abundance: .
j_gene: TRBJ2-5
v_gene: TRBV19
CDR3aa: CASSTGSRETQYF
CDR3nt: TGTGCCAGTAGTACGGGAAGTAGGGAGACCCAGTACTTC

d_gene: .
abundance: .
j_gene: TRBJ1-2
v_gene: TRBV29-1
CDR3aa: CSVEEQGGGYTF
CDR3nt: TGCAGCGTTGAAGAACAGGGCGGTGGCTACACCTTC

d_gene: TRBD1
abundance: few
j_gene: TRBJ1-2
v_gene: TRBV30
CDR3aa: CAEGQGEIEGYGYTF
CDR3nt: TGTGCTGAAGGACAGGGGGAGATTGAAGGCTATGGCTACACCTTC

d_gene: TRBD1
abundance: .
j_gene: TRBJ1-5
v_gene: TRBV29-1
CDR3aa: CSVGEGASNQPQHF
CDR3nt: TGCAGCGTTGGAGAGGGGGCCAGCAATCAGCCCCAGCATTTT

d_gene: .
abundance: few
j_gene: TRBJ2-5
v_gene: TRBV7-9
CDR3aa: CASTGKEAQYF
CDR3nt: TGTGCCAGTACAGGGAAAGAGGCCCAGTACTTC

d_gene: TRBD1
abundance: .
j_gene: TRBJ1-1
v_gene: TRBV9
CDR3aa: CASARDRFEAFF
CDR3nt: TGTGCCAGCGCCCGGGACAGGTTTGAAGCTTTCTTT

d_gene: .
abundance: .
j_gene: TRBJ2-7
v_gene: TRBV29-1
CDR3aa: CGASRGSSSYEQYF
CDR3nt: TGCGGCGCCTCAAGGGGGTCGAGCTCCTACGAGCAGTACTTC